Listed below are T cell receptor beta chains from one sample, sequenced in a study of cytomegalovirus exposure and HLA in healthy donors. Profiling relied on immunoSEQ multiplex PCR, and the TCRdb table lists in-frame clones only, not all of them. The table shows more than 95,000 clones, with 64% occurring only once. The specimen sequenced was PBMCs. These TCRs come from a man in his fifties or sixties in good health and CMV-seronegative. CDR3s include the opening cysteine and the closing phenylalanine or tryptophan. The D gene is left open where the match is weak. Some rows mark clone size as missing; the rest say once, few, many or name a class of expanded clone.

V gene: TRBV7-9
J gene: TRBJ2-5
D gene: -
clone size: -
CDR3 DNA: TGTGCCAGCAGCCCCGAACGTGGGCAGTCGGGGCAAGAGACCCAGTACTTC
CDR3 protein: CASSPERGQSGQETQYF

V gene: TRBV9
J gene: TRBJ1-1
D gene: TRBD1
clone size: -
CDR3 DNA: TGTGCCAGCAGCGCCCGGGACAGGGATTCTGAAGCTTTCTTT
CDR3 protein: CASSARDRDSEAFF

V gene: TRBV25-1
J gene: TRBJ2-1
D gene: -
clone size: few
CDR3 DNA: TGTGCCAGCAGTGAATCACCAGCCTACAATGAGCAGTTCTTC
CDR3 protein: CASSESPAYNEQFF

V gene: TRBV7-8
J gene: TRBJ1-2
D gene: TRBD1
clone size: -
CDR3 DNA: TGTGCCAGCAGCTTAGCCCAATTAGGGGGCTCTCTCTCCGGCTACACCTTC
CDR3 protein: CASSLAQLGGSLSGYTF

V gene: TRBV6-5
J gene: TRBJ1-5
D gene: TRBD1
clone size: many
CDR3 DNA: TGTGCCAGCAGTTACTCGGGGACAGGGAGGAATCAGCCCCAGCATTTT
CDR3 protein: CASSYSGTGRNQPQHF

V gene: TRBV21-1
J gene: TRBJ2-7
D gene: -
clone size: -
CDR3 DNA: TGTGCCAGCAGCAAAAGCATCCCCGAGCAGTACTTC
CDR3 protein: CASSKSIPEQYF

V gene: TRBV5-4
J gene: TRBJ2-3
D gene: TRBD2
clone size: -
CDR3 DNA: TGTGCCAGCAGCTTGGAGCTAGCGGTGAGAGATACGCAGTATTTT
CDR3 protein: CASSLELAVRDTQYF

V gene: TRBV11-3
J gene: TRBJ2-6
D gene: -
clone size: -
CDR3 DNA: TGTGCCAGCAGCTTACGGGGAGGGGCCAACGTCCTGACTTTC
CDR3 protein: CASSLRGGANVLTF

V gene: TRBV29-1
J gene: TRBJ2-5
D gene: -
clone size: -
CDR3 DNA: TGCAGCGTTTCGGTCACTTACTTGGAGACCCAGTACTTC
CDR3 protein: CSVSVTYLETQYF

V gene: TRBV19
J gene: TRBJ2-1
D gene: TRBD2
clone size: few
CDR3 DNA: TGTGCCAGTAGTCCCCCCGGAGCGGGAGTCTACAATGAGCAGTTCTTC
CDR3 protein: CASSPPGAGVYNEQFF

V gene: TRBV28
J gene: TRBJ1-1
D gene: -
clone size: -
CDR3 DNA: TGTGCCAGCAGTTCCCAAATGAACACTGAAGCTTTCTTT
CDR3 protein: CASSSQMNTEAFF

V gene: TRBV11-3
J gene: TRBJ2-5
D gene: -
clone size: few
CDR3 DNA: TGTGCCAGCAGCTTAGGGGCAGTAGAGACCCAGTACTTC
CDR3 protein: CASSLGAVETQYF

V gene: TRBV19
J gene: TRBJ1-2
D gene: TRBD1
clone size: -
CDR3 DNA: TGTGCCAGTAAAAAAGGACAGGGCGGGGGCTACACCTTC
CDR3 protein: CASKKGQGGGYTF

V gene: TRBV19
J gene: TRBJ2-5
D gene: TRBD1
clone size: few
CDR3 DNA: TGTGCCAGTAGTGACAGGGGGCCGCAAGAGACCCAGTACTTC
CDR3 protein: CASSDRGPQETQYF

V gene: TRBV4-1
J gene: TRBJ2-7
D gene: TRBD1
clone size: few
CDR3 DNA: TGCGCCAGCAGCCAAGTGGGACAGACCATGTACGAGCAGTACTTC
CDR3 protein: CASSQVGQTMYEQYF

V gene: TRBV6-1
J gene: TRBJ2-1
D gene: TRBD2
clone size: -
CDR3 DNA: TGTGCCAGCAGTGAAAGTGAGCGGGGGTTCTACAATGAGCAGTTCTTC
CDR3 protein: CASSESERGFYNEQFF

V gene: TRBV5-1
J gene: TRBJ2-5
D gene: TRBD2
clone size: -
CDR3 DNA: TGCGCCAGCAGCCAGGGGACTAGCGGGAGTAGAGAGACCCAGTACTTC
CDR3 protein: CASSQGTSGSRETQYF

V gene: TRBV15
J gene: TRBJ1-1
D gene: TRBD1
clone size: -
CDR3 DNA: TGTGCCACCAGCAGTCACAGGGGTTCGGCTGAAGCTTTCTTT
CDR3 protein: CATSSHRGSAEAFF

V gene: TRBV30
J gene: TRBJ1-5
D gene: TRBD1
clone size: -
CDR3 DNA: TGTGCCTGGAGTGGTCGACAGGGCTATCAGCCCCAGCATTTT
CDR3 protein: CAWSGRQGYQPQHF

V gene: TRBV7-9
J gene: TRBJ2-3
D gene: -
clone size: -
CDR3 DNA: TGTTCCAGCAGCTTAGGAGGCGGGATAAACACAGATACGCAGTATTTT
CDR3 protein: CSSSLGGGINTDTQYF

V gene: TRBV13
J gene: TRBJ2-5
D gene: TRBD2
clone size: -
CDR3 DNA: TGTGCCAGCAGCTTTCGGGGGGGGAAAGAGACCCAGTACTTC
CDR3 protein: CASSFRGGKETQYF

V gene: TRBV25-1
J gene: TRBJ1-1
D gene: -
clone size: -
CDR3 DNA: TGTGCCAGCAGTGAATCTACTAGACGGATGAACACTGAAGCTTTCTTT
CDR3 protein: CASSESTRRMNTEAFF

V gene: TRBV5-1
J gene: TRBJ2-3
D gene: TRBD2
clone size: -
CDR3 DNA: TGCGCCAGCAGCTTGGATGGTAGCGGGGGGGCCTTAGATACGCAGTATTTT
CDR3 protein: CASSLDGSGGALDTQYF

V gene: TRBV27
J gene: TRBJ1-2
D gene: -
clone size: once
CDR3 DNA: TGTGCCAGCAGTTTCCGGGGTCTCTATGGCTACACCTTC
CDR3 protein: CASSFRGLYGYTF

V gene: TRBV11-3
J gene: TRBJ1-2
D gene: TRBD1
clone size: -
CDR3 DNA: TGTGCCAGCAGCCAGGGGACAGCTAACTATGGCTACACCTTC
CDR3 protein: CASSQGTANYGYTF

V gene: TRBV11-2
J gene: TRBJ1-1
D gene: TRBD1
clone size: -
CDR3 DNA: TGTGCCAGCAGCAGGGGACAGGGTATGGGCACTGAAGCTTTCTTT
CDR3 protein: CASSRGQGMGTEAFF

V gene: TRBV15
J gene: TRBJ1-5
D gene: TRBD1
clone size: -
CDR3 DNA: TGTGCCACCAGGGCGCATGGGACAGGAGATCAGCCCCAGCATTTT
CDR3 protein: CATRAHGTGDQPQHF

V gene: TRBV6-5
J gene: TRBJ2-7
D gene: TRBD1
clone size: -
CDR3 DNA: TGTGCCAGCAGAGATTCAAGACAGGGTCTCTACGAGCAGTACTTC
CDR3 protein: CASRDSRQGLYEQYF

V gene: TRBV5-1
J gene: TRBJ1-4
D gene: -
clone size: -
CDR3 DNA: TGCGCCAGCAGTAGGGGTACAACTAATGAAAAACTGTTTTTT
CDR3 protein: CASSRGTTNEKLFF

V gene: TRBV5-4
J gene: TRBJ1-3
D gene: TRBD1
clone size: few
CDR3 DNA: TGTGCCAGCAGCCCGGGGACAGGGGCTTTGACCATATATTTT
CDR3 protein: CASSPGTGALTIYF

V gene: TRBV2
J gene: TRBJ2-3
D gene: TRBD2
clone size: -
CDR3 DNA: TGTGCCAGCAGTCTGGTAGCGGGGGGCACAGATACGCAGTATTTT
CDR3 protein: CASSLVAGGTDTQYF

V gene: TRBV19
J gene: TRBJ1-1
D gene: -
clone size: -
CDR3 DNA: TGTGCCAGTATGGACAGACCCAACACTGAAGCTTTCTTT
CDR3 protein: CASMDRPNTEAFF

V gene: TRBV4-1
J gene: TRBJ2-1
D gene: -
clone size: -
CDR3 DNA: TGCGCCAGCAGCCACGGTAGACTTAACAATGAGCAGTTCTTC
CDR3 protein: CASSHGRLNNEQFF

V gene: TRBV30
J gene: TRBJ2-2
D gene: TRBD1
clone size: many
CDR3 DNA: TGTGCCTTCGACAGGGAAAGTACCGGGGAGCTGTTTTTT
CDR3 protein: CAFDRESTGELFF

V gene: TRBV5-1
J gene: TRBJ1-2
D gene: -
clone size: -
CDR3 DNA: TGCGCCAGCAGCTTGGCCTTAACAGTCGACGGCTACACCTTC
CDR3 protein: CASSLALTVDGYTF

V gene: TRBV2
J gene: TRBJ1-2
D gene: TRBD1
clone size: -
CDR3 DNA: TGTGCCAGCATGCCTGAGGGCGAGGGGGCGGGCTATGGCTACACCTTC
CDR3 protein: CASMPEGEGAGYGYTF

V gene: TRBV5-1
J gene: TRBJ2-5
D gene: TRBD2
clone size: -
CDR3 DNA: TGCGCCAGCAGCTCTACTAGCGGGAGTAGGGAAGAGGCCCAGTACTTC
CDR3 protein: CASSSTSGSREEAQYF

V gene: TRBV19
J gene: TRBJ1-5
D gene: TRBD1
clone size: -
CDR3 DNA: TGTGCCAGTAGTCCGCAGACAGGGTATGGTCAGCCCCAGCATTTT
CDR3 protein: CASSPQTGYGQPQHF

V gene: TRBV29-1
J gene: TRBJ1-2
D gene: -
clone size: -
CDR3 DNA: TGCAGCGTTGAAGAAAAGGGGGGCTACACCTTC
CDR3 protein: CSVEEKGGYTF

V gene: TRBV23-1
J gene: TRBJ2-7
D gene: -
clone size: -
CDR3 DNA: TGCGCCAGCAGCCGGTGGAGGGGGCCTCTCCAGCAGTACTTC
CDR3 protein: CASSRWRGPLQQYF